Reported below is one TCR beta chain. Trimming cost V 9 bases and J 3 bases, with 9 bases left between them. This CDR3 comprises 12 residues. Germline V gene data show CDR1 as MDHEN and CDR2 as SYDVKM. This specimen belongs to a study of shared clonotypes between healthy human individuals. Overall study context: A couple of female and a few male donors aged 18 to 49 were enrolled.

Bulk PBMC genomic DNA spanned ten immunoSEQ deep plates. Profiled with immunoSEQ multiplex PCR; TCRdb holds only in-frame clones, not every one. The table includes 520,000 or so clones, 79% detected once. Each sample came from a Caucasian adult donor living in Nashville, Tennessee. Sequencing was performed on PBMCs. This clonotype originated in a woman in her 40s in good health. Some clones in this sample may be carry-over from other donors' samples. V gene TRBV28 combines with J gene TRBJ1-5, with D tentatively TRBD1 (6 bases). CDR3 DNA: TGTGCCAGAGGGACATCCAATCAGCCCCAGCATTTT. Translated: CARGTSNQPQHF.